This entry lists 20 T cell receptor beta chains sequenced from one sample in a study of blood T cell repertoires in COVID-19. Profiled with immunoSEQ multiplex PCR; TCRdb holds only in-frame clones, not every one. The repertoire holds around 100,000 clones, approximately 81% seen once, with about 13% in the top ten. The sequencing sample was made of peripheral blood. These TCRs come from a human donor in a cohort sampled during active COVID-19.

The chain joins TRBV6-5 to TRBJ1-1, with 8 bases identical to TRBD1. Germline CDR1 and CDR2: MNHEY and SVGAGI. The length of the CDR3 is 13 residues. Losses at the gene ends were 7 bases for V and 12 bases for J; bases not matched to a gene: 13. CDR3 sequence (DNA): TGTGCCAGCACTACCCCAGGGGGCAAGGCGACTTTCTTT. Protein sequence: CASTTPGGKATFF.

The rearrangement joins TRBV9 to TRBJ2-6; D gene unclear. Trimming pared 4 bases from V and 0 bases from J, leaving 8 bases between. Germline lookup yields CDR1 SGDLS and CDR2 YYNGEE. This CDR3 contains 15 residues. The CDR3 DNA sequence: TGTGCCAGCAGCAGACAAAGCTCTGGGGCCAACGTCCTGACTTTC. This codes for CASSRQSSGANVLTF.

This chain links TRBV6-2 or TRBV6-3 with TRBJ2-7, with 12 bases lining up with TRBD1. The V and J ends lost 2 bases and 4 bases, in that order; junction bases with no gene match: 3. CDR3 length: 15 residues. The germline V gene has CDR1 MNHEY and CDR2 SVGEGT. CDR3 nucleotides: TGTGCCAGCAGTTACGTGGGACAGGGGGCGTACGAGCAGTACTTC. It translates to CASSYVGQGAYEQYF.

The V and J genes are TRBV3-1 (or the pseudogene TRBV3-2) and TRBJ1-6; 8 bases map to TRBD1. Trimming removed 4 bases from V and 9 bases from J; junction bases left unmatched: 8. The CDR3 is 15 amino acids. Germline CDR1 and CDR2: LGHDT and YNNKEL (reference sequence). CDR3 coding DNA: TGTGCCAGCAGCCCTACCCGGACAGGGAGTTCACCCCTCCACTTT. This translates into CASSPTRTGSSPLHF.

The gene calls are TRBV12-3 or TRBV12-4 and TRBJ1-2; possibly TRBD1 for D (5 bases). This CDR3 has 13 residues. Trimming left V 5 bases short and J 4 bases short, with 11 bases between. The CDR3 DNA reads TGTGCCAGCAGTCAAAGGGGTAGCTATGGCTACACCTTC. The encoded protein is CASSQRGSYGYTF.

The rearrangement uses TRBV3-1 (or the pseudogene TRBV3-2) and TRBJ1-5; possible D gene TRBD1, 5 bases. This CDR3 contains 13 residues. Per germline, CDR1 LGHDT and CDR2 YNNKEL (reference sequence). Trimming took 5 bases from V and 1 from J, leaving 6 bases between them. CDR3 bases: TGTGCCAGCAGCTCAGGGAGCAATCAGCCCCAGCATTTT. It encodes CASSSGSNQPQHF.

This chain uses TRBV5-4 with TRBJ2-7; possible D gene TRBD1, 7 bases. The V gene's germline CDR1 is SGHNT and CDR2 YYREEE (reference sequence). V lost 1 base to trimming and J lost 2 bases, with 13 bases between them. The CDR3 has 15 residues. Written as DNA, the CDR3 is TGTGCCAGCAGCTTGAGGGGCGGGACAGCCTACGAGCAGTACTTC. Translated: CASSLRGGTAYEQYF.

This chain connects TRBV4-3 to TRBJ2-1; D gene ambiguous. This CDR3 spans 15 amino acids. The V end lost 0 bases, the J end lost 7 bases, and 13 bases lay between the germline ends. In germline, CDR1 is LGHNA, CDR2 YSLEER. The CDR3 loop is CASSQDRLAGNEQFF. In DNA form, the CDR3 reads TGCGCCAGCAGCCAAGATCGCCTGGCCGGGAATGAGCAGTTCTTC.

This chain joins TRBV7-8 and TRBJ2-2; TRBD1 is a possible D gene (5 bases). Germline CDR1 is SGHVS and CDR2 is FQNEAQ. Trimming removed 1 base at V and 4 bases at J, with 13 bases between. The CDR3 spans 16 residues. CDR3 in DNA: TGTGCCAGCAGCTTAGTGGGGCAGGGTAGCACCGGGGAGCTGTTTTTT. Translation gives CASSLVGQGSTGELFF.

The chain employs TRBV21-1 and TRBJ2-3; the D call TRBD1 from the table was never checked on the DNA. TRBV21-1 is noted as a pseudogene. The CDR3 covers 13 residues. This CDR3 reads CASLVGPTDTQYF. The CDR3 DNA sequence: TGTGCCAGCCTTGTGGGGCCCACAGATACGCAGTATTTT.

The rearrangement joins TRBV6-2 or TRBV6-3 to TRBJ1-5, with D possibly TRBD1 on 5 matching bases. Trimming left V 0 bases short and J 2 bases short, with 17 bases between. CDR3 length: 18 residues. Per the germline V gene, CDR1 is MNHEY and CDR2 is SVGEGT. As DNA, the CDR3 is TGTGCCAGCAGTTACTCAGCCAGGCAGGGTGGAGGCAATCAGCCCCAGCATTTT. Protein: CASSYSARQGGGNQPQHF.

This sequence joins TRBV10-2 and TRBJ1-1; D is unclear. The CDR3 is made up of 12 amino acids. Trimming left V 6 bases short and J 1 base short, with 6 bases between. CDR1 WSHSY and CDR2 SAAADI come from the germline V gene. CDR3 nucleotide sequence: TGCGCCAGCAGAAGCTCGAACACTGAAGCTTTCTTT. It translates to CASRSSNTEAFF.

The V and J genes are TRBV28 and TRBJ2-1; D is undetermined. This CDR3 is built from 12 residues. V lost 6 bases to trimming and J lost 4 bases, with 7 bases between them. Germline assignment: CDR1 MDHEN and CDR2 SYDVKM. For the CDR3, the DNA is TGTGCCAGCAGAACAGAGTACAATGAGCAGTTCTTC. It encodes CASRTEYNEQFF.

J is TRBJ2-1 and V is TRBV4-1, with 9 bases matching TRBD2. The length of the CDR3 is 16 residues. Unmatched junction bases numbered 8, after V lost 4 bases and J lost 4 bases. Germline V gives CDR1 MGHRA, CDR2 YSYEKL. This chain's CDR3 is CASSLRLAEEYNEQFF. The CDR3 DNA reads TGCGCCAGCAGCCTCCGACTAGCGGAGGAATACAATGAGCAGTTCTTC.

This chain connects TRBV6-5 to TRBJ2-3, with 12 bases identical to TRBD2. Per germline, CDR1 MNHEY and CDR2 SVGAGI. Trimming removed 5 bases from V and 1 base from J; junction bases left unmatched: 1. The CDR3 has 15 amino acids. In DNA form, the CDR3 reads TGTGCCAGCAGTCTAGCGGGGGGGCGCACAGATACGCAGTATTTT. Translated: CASSLAGGRTDTQYF.

This rearrangement joins TRBV6-2 or TRBV6-3 to TRBJ1-2; 8 bases agree with TRBD1. Germline loops: CDR1 MNHEY, CDR2 SVGEGT. Germline trimming cut 5 bases from V and 2 bases from J; bases unmatched to any gene: 1. The CDR3 length is 13 residues. The CDR3 DNA sequence: TGTGCCAGCAGTAGACAGGGGAACTATGGCTACACCTTC. Encoded protein: CASSRQGNYGYTF.

This clone was recorded a few times. The genes are TRBV19 and TRBJ1-1, with TRBD1 identical over 7 bases. The trim removed 6 bases at V and 4 bases at J, leaving 8 bases unmatched. The germline V gene has CDR1 LNHDA and CDR2 SQIVND (reference sequence). This CDR3 contains 14 residues. The CDR3 DNA reads TGTGCCAGTAGGGCGACAGGGTCGGCCACTGAAGCTTTCTTT. This translates into CASRATGSATEAFF.

The chain employs TRBV9 and TRBJ2-7; 8 bases are a match to TRBD1. With the DNA end fitting TRBJ2-4 better, the J assignment may be wrong. The CDR3 totals 15 residues. CDR1 and CDR2 from the germline V gene are SGDLS and YYNGEE. In nucleotides, the CDR3 is TGTGCCAGCAGCGTAGAGCAGGGGGCCGGCAGCATTCAGTACTTC. It codes for CASSVEQGAGSIQYF.

The chain uses TRBV7-2 and TRBJ2-1; 13 positions agree with TRBD2. The CDR3 spans 14 residues. Looked up from germline, CDR1 is SGHTA and CDR2 is FQGNSA. The V and J ends lost 8 bases and 8 bases, in that order; junction bases with no gene match: 6. The CDR3, as DNA: TGTGCCAGCCTCCGACTAGCGGGGGGAGATGAGCAGTTCTTC. Encoded protein: CASLRLAGGDEQFF.

This rearrangement joins TRBV30 to TRBJ1-2; D might be TRBD1 (6 bases). Germline CDR1 and CDR2: GTSNPN and SVGIG (reference sequence). The CDR3 sequence is 13 residues long. Trimming shortened V by 2 bases and J by 2 bases, and 9 bases separated the two germline ends. As DNA, the CDR3 is TGTGCCTGGAGTCTACAGGGAAACTATGGCTACACCTTC. Amino acid sequence: CAWSLQGNYGYTF.